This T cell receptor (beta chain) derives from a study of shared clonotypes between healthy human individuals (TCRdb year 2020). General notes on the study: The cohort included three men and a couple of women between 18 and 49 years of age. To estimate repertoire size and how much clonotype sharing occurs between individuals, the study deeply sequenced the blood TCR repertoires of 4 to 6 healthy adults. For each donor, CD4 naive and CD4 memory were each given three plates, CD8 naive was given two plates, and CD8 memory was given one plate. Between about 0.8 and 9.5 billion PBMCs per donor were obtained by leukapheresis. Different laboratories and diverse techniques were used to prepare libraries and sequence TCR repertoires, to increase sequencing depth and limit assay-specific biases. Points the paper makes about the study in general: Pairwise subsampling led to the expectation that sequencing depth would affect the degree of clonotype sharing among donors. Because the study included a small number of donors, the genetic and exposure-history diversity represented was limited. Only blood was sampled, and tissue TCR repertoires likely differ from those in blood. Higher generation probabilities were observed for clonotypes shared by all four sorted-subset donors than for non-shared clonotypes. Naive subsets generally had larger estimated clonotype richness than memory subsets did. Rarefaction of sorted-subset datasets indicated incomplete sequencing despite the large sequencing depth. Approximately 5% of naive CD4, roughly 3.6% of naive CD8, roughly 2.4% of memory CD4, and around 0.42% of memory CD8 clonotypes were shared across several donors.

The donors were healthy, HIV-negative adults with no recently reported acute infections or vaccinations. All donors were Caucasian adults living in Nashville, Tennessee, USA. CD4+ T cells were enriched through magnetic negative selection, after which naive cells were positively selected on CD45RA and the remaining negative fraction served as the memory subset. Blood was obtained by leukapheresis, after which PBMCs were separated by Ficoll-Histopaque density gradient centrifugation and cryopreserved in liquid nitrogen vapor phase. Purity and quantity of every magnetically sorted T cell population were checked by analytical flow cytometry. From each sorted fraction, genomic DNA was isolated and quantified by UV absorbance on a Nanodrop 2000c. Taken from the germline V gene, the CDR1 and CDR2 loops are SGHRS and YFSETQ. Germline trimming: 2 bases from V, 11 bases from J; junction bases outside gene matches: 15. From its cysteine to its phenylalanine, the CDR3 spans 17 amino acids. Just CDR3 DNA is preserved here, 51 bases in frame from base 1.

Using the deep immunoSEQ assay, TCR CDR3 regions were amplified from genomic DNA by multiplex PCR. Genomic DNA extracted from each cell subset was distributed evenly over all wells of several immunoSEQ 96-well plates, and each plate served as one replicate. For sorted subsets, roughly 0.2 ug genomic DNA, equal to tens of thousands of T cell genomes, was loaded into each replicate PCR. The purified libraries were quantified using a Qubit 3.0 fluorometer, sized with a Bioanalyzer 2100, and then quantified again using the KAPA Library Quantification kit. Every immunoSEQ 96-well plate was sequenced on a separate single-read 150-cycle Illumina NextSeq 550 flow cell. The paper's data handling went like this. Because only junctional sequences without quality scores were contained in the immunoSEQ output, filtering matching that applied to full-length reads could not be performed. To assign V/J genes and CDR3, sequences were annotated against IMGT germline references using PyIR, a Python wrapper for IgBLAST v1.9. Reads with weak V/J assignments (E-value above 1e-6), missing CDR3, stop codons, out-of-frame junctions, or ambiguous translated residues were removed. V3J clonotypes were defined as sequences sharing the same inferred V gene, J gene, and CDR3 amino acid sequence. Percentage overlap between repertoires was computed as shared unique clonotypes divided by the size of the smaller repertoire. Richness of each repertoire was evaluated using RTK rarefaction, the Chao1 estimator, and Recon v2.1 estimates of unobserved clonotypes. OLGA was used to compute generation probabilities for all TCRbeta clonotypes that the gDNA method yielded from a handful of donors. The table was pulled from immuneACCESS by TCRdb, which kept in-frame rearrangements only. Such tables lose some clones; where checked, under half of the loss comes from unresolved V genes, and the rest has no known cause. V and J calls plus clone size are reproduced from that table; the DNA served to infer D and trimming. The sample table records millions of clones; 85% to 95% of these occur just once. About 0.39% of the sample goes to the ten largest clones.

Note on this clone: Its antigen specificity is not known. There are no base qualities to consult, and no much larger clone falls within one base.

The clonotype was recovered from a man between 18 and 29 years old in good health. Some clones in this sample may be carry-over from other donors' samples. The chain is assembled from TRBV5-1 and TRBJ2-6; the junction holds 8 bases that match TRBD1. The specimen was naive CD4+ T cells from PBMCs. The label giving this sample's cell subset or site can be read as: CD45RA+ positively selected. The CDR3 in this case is CASSFRPTPGQDDVLTF. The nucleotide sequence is TGCGCCAGCAGCTTCCGCCCTACCCCGGGACAGGATGACGTCCTGACTTTC.